A single TCR beta chain is shown here with its context. Its cognate antigen has yet to be identified. Per-base quality was not reported, and no clone a single base away is much larger than it. The data belong to a study of radiotherapy plus CTLA-4 blockade in lung cancer (dated by TCRdb to the late 2010s). For context, the study as a whole: Among the enrolled patients, 15% to 20% had an objective response, and about 29% reached disease control. Beyond this particular receptor, the publication reports: After treatment with radiotherapy and ipilimumab, TCR clones that originated in tumors expanded in peripheral blood. Increased serum interferon-beta after radiation, together with early dynamic changes in blood T cell clones, were reported to be the strongest predictors of response.

Receptor amplification or capture employed the immunoSEQ multiplex PCR assay. TCRdb limited this immuneACCESS table to in-frame rearrangements with V and J called. A share of clones is missing; checked studies link under half to unresolved V genes, and the rest is unexplained. The sample table records 75,000 to 100,000 clones; 88% of these occur just once. Jointly, the top ten make up 4% to 6% of the sample. The study tested focal radiation therapy combined with CTLA-4 blockade (ipilimumab) in patients with chemo-refractory metastatic non-small-cell lung cancer. This clonotype was obtained from a human donor with non-small cell lung cancer that progressed on radiotherapy plus ipilimumab. The sample in question was peripheral blood, obtained from a patient treated with radiotherapy plus ipilimumab.

Here is the DNA: TGTGCCAGCAGCCCGACTAGCGGATGGTACAATGAGCAGTTCTTC. It translates to CASSPTSGWYNEQFF. The chain couples TRBV5-6 to TRBJ2-1; 9 central bases correspond to TRBD2. From a lookup of the germline V gene, CDR1 and CDR2 are SGHDT and YYEEEE. Trimming removed 4 bases from V and 4 bases from J; the gene matches leave 6 bases unexplained. The CDR3 holds 15 amino acids from the cysteine to the phenylalanine. Only the CDR3 DNA stays, 45 bases, in frame from base 1.